This note documents a single T cell receptor beta chain sequence. The antigen remains unidentified. One end of the junction fails to match germline, which may point to a read error. Germline-derived CDR1 and CDR2 are MGHRA and YSYEKL. The CDR3 length is 15 residues. The entry originates in a study of regulatory T cells in long-lasting Graves disease. General study findings and limits: The number of shared public clonotypes was higher in persistent patients (under 3,000) than new patients (roughly 970).

Time point noted: newly diagnosed GD, antithyroid drugs for less than 3 months. Generation of the TCR library employed RNA extracted from PBMCs. Sequencing libraries for TCR beta were prepared with iRepertoire HTBI primers and Arm-PCR of CDR3 regions. In TCRdb, the multiplex PCR reads were re-called with MiXCR into one record per CDR3 protein. The sample lists 300,000 to 400,000 distinct CDR3 sequences; 16% were seen once. The sample was also reused in another study, on T cells in Graves' hyperthyroidism and ophthalmopathy.

The sequencing here drew on peripheral blood mononuclear cells (PBMCs), taken at new diagnosis, from a patient treated with antithyroid drugs. The chain employs TRBV4-1 and TRBJ1-2, with D perhaps TRBD1 (5 bases). The TCR was taken from a man in his forties with Graves disease. CDR3 region: CASSQGEGGYHGYTF. The CDR3 coding sequence is TGTGCCAGCAGCCAAGGGGAGGGTGGTTACCATGGCTACACCTTC.